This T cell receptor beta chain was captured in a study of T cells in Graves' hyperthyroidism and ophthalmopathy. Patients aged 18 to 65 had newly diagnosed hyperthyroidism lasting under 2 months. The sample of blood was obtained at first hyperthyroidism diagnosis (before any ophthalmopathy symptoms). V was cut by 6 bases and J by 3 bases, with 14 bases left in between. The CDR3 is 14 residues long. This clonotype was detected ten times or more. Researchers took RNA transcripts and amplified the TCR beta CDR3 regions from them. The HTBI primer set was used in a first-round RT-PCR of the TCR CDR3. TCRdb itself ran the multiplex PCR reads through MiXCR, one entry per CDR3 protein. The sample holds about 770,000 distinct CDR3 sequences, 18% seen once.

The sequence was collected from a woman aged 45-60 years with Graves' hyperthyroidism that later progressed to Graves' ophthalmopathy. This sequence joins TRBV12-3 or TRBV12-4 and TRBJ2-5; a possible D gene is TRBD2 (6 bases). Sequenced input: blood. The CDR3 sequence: CASSTSPGEETQYF. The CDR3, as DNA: TGTGCCAGCAGCACCTCCCCGGGGGAAGAGACCCAGTACTTC.